This TCR beta chain was found in a study of blood T cell repertoires in COVID-19. Original handling: Amplification of reference gene primers was used by the study to estimate nucleated cell counts. The repertoire was sequenced with immunoSEQ multiplex PCR; TCRdb's copy has only in-frame clones and lacks some. V, J and clone size derive from that table, while D and trimming were established from the DNA sequence. The sample lists some 31,000 clones; roughly 80% were seen once. V dropped 8 bases and J dropped 4; count of bases not matched to a gene: 16. The CDR3 consists of 17 residues. Germline CDR1 reads MNHNY; CDR2 reads SVGAGI (reference sequence).

This chain connects TRBV6-6 to TRBJ1-2, with 10 bases matching TRBD1. The sample comprised peripheral blood. The sequence was collected from a man aged 65 to 85 with COVID-19, enrolled during active disease. The CDR3 spells CASCLDSATGGAYGYTF. CDR3 coding DNA: TGTGCCAGCTGTCTTGATTCTGCGACAGGGGGCGCCTATGGCTACACCTTC.